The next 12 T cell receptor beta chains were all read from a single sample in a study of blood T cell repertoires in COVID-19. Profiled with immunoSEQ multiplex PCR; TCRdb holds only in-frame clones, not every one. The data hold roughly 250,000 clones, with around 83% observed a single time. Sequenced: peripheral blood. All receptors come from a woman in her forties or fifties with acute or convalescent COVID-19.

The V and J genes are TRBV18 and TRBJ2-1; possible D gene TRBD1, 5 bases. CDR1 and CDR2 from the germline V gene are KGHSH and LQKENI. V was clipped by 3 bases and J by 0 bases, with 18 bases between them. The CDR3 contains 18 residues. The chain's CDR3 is CASSPLTGWGSSYNEQFF. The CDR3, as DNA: TGTGCCAGCTCACCCCTAACCGGGTGGGGCAGCTCCTACAATGAGCAGTTCTTC.

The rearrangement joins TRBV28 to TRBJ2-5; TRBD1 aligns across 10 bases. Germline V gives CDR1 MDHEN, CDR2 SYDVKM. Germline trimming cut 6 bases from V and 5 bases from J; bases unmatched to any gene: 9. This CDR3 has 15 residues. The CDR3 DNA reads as TGTGCCAGCAGCGCCCGGGACAGGGGTTTGGAGACCCAGTACTTC. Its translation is CASSARDRGLETQYF.

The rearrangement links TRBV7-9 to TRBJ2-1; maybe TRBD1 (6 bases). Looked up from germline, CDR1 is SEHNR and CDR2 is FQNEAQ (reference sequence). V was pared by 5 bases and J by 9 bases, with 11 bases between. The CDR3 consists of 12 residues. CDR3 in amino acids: CASSRDIGEQFF. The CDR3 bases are TGTGCCAGCAGCCGGGACATAGGTGAGCAGTTCTTC.

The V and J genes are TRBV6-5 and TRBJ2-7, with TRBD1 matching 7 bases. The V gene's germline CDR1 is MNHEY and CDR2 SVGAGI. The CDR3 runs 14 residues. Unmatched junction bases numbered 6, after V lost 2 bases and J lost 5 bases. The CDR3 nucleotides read TGTGCCAGCAGTTACGGGGACAGAGAGGACGAGCAGTACTTC. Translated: CASSYGDREDEQYF.

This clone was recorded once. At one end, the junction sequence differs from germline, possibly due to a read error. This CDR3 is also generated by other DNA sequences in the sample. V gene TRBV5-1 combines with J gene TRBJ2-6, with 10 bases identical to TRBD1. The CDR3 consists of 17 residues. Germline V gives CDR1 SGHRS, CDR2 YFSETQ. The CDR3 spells CASSAAGQGSGANVLTF. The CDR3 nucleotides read TGCGCCAGCAGCGCAGCGGGACAGGGGTCTGGGGCCAACGTTCTGACTTTC.

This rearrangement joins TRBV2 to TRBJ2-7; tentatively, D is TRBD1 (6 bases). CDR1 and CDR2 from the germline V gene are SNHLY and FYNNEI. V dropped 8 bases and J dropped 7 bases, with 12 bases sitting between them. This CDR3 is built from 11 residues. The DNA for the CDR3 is TGTGCCAGCGGACAGCGTCGGGAGCAGTACTTC. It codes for CASGQRREQYF.

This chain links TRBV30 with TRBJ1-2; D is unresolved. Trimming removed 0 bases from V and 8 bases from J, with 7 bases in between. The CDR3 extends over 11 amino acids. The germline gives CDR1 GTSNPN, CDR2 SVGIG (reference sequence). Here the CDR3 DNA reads TGTGCCTGGAGTGTACTTACGGGCTACACCTTC. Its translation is CAWSVLTGYTF.

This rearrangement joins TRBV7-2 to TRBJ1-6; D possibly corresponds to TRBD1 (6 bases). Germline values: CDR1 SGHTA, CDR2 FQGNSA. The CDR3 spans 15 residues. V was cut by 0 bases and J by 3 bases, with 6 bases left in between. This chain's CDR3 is CASSLAGGYNSPLHF. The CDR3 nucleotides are TGTGCCAGCAGCTTAGCAGGGGGCTATAATTCACCCCTCCACTTT.

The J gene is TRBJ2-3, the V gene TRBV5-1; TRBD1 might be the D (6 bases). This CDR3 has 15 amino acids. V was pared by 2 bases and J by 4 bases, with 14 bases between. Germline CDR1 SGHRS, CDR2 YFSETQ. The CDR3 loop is CASSLSQGLSDTQYF. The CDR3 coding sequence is TGCGCCAGCAGCTTATCCCAGGGGCTATCAGATACGCAGTATTTT.

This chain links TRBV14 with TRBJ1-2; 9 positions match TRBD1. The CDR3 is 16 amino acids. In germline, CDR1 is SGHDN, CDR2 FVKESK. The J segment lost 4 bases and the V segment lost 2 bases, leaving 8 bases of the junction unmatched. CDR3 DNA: TGTGCCAGCAGCCAACGGGACAGGGAGTCCCTCTATGGCTACACCTTC. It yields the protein CASSQRDRESLYGYTF.

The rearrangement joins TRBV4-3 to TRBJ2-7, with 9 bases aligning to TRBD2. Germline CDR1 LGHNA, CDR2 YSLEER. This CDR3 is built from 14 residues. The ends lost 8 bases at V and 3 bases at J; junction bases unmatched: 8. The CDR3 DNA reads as TGCGCCAGCGCGATAGCGGGGGCAGGCTACGAGCAGTACTTC. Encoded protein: CASAIAGAGYEQYF.

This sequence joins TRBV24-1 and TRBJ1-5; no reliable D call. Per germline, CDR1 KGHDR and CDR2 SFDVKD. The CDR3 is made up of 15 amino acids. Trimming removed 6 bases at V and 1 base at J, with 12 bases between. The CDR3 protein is CATSSGFGSNQPQHF. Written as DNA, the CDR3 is TGTGCCACCAGTTCCGGTTTCGGGAGCAATCAGCCCCAGCATTTT.